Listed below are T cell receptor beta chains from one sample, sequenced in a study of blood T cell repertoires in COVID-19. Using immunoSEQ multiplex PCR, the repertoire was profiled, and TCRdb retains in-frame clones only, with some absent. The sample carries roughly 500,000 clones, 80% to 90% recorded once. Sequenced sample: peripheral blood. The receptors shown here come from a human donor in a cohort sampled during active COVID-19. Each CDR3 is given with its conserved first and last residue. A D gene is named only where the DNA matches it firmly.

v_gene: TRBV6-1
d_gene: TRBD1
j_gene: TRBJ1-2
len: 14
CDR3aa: CASSELRTGNGYTF

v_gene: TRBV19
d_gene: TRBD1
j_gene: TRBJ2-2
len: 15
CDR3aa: CASIPGTANTGELFF

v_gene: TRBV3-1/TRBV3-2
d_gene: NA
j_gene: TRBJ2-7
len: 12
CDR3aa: CASSSWGTKQYF

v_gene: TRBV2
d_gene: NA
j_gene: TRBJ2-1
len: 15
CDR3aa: CASSVRPSSYNEQFF

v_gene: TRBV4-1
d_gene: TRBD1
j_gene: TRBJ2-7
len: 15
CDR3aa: CASSPQGARDYEQYF

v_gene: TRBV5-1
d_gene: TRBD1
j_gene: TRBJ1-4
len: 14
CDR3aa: CASSIGQGDEKLFF

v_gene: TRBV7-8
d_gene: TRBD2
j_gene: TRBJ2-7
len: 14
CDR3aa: CASSLPALAGEQYF

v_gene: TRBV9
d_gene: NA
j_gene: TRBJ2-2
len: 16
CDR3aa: CASSVVLGAPTGELFF

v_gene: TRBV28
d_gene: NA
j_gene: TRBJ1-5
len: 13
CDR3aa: CATKWASNQPQHF

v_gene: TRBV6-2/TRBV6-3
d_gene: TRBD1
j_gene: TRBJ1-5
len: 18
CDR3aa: CASSYPILRTGADQPQHF

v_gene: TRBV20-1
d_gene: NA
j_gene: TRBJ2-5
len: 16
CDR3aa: CSASRNTAVLQETQYF

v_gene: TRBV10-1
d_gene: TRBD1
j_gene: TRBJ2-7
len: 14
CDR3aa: CASRGQGAGYEQYF

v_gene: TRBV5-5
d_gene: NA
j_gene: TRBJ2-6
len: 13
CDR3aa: CASSGEGANVLTF

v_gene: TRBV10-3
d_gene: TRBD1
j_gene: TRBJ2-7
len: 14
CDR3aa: CAISDRGRNHEQYF

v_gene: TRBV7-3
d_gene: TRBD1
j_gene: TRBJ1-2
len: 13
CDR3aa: CASSTRTGDGYTF

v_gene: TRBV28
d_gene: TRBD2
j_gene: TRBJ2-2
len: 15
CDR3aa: CASSPREGPLGELFF

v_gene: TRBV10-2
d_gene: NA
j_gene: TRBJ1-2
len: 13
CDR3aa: CASSETGIYGYTF